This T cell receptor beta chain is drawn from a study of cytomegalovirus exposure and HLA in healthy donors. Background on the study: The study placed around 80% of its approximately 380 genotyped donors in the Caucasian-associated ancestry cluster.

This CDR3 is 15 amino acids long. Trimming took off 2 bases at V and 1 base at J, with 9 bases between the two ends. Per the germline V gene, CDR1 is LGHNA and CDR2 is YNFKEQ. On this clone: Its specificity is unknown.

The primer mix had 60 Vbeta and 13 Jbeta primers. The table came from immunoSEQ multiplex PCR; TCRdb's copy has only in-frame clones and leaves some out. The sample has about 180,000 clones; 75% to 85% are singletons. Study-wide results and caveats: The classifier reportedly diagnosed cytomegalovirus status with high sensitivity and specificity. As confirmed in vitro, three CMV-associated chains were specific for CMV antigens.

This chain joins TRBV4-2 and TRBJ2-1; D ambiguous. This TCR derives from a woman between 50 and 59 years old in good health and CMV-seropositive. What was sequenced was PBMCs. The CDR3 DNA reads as TGTGCCAGCAGCCAAAACCCAGTGTCCTACAATGAGCAGTTCTTC. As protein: CASSQNPVSYNEQFF.